One T cell receptor beta chain is described in this entry. This sample is part of a study of CD8 T cells in Susac syndrome. Random hexamers served to reverse transcribe roughly 0.45 to 1 ug RNA. TCRdb used MiXCR to reprocess the immunoSEQ multiplex PCR reads, holding one entry per CDR3 protein. The data hold some 450,000 distinct CDR3 sequences, with around 85% observed a single time. Trimming stripped 7 bases from V and 5 bases from J, with 12 bases between. CDR1 and CDR2 (germline): ENHRY, SYGVKD. The CDR3 has 13 amino acids. The chain couples TRBV10-3 to TRBJ2-1; the D gene is possibly TRBD1 (6 bases). The sequence was collected from a human donor with multiple sclerosis. Material for sequencing was CD8+ T cells from PBMCs. CDR3 protein: CAINSGANNEQFF. CDR3 in DNA: TGTGCCATCAACTCAGGGGCGAACAATGAGCAGTTCTTC.